This T cell receptor (beta chain) was recorded in a study of brain T cells in children with intractable seizures. The time point is: blood from clinic visit 5 months post-surgery; TSC patient then seizure free. The table came from immunoSEQ multiplex PCR; TCRdb's copy has only in-frame clones and leaves some out. The top ten hold 4.5% to 7% of the sample, which has a few hundred thousand clones, 93% seen once. The clonotype was recovered from a boy younger than two with tuberous sclerosis and intractable seizures. The sample was peripheral blood, taken 4 to 5 months after surgery.

CDR3 nucleotides: TGTGCCAGCACCTTCATCACAGGGGGCGCAGGTGAAGCTTTCTTT. It translates to CASTFITGGAGEAFF. This chain joins TRBV27 and TRBJ1-1; TRBD1 agrees at 9 bases. Germline CDR1 reads MNHEY; CDR2 reads SMNVEV (reference sequence). With 7 bases clipped from V and 7 bases from J, the junction kept 13 bases outside the gene matches. The CDR3 extends over 15 amino acids.